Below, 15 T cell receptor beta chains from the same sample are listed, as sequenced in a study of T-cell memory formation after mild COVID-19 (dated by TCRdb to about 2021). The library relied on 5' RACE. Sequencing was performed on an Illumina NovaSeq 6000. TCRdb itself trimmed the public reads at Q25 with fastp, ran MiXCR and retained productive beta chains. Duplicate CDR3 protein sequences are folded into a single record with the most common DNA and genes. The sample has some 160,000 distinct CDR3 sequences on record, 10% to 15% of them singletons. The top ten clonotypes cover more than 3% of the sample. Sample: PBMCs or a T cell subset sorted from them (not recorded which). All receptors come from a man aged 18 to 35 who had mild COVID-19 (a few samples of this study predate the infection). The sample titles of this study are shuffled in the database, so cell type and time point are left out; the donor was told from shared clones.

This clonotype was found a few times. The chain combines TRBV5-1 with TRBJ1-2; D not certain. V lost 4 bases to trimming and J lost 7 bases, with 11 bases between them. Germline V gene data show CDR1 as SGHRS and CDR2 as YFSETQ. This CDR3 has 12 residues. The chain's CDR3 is CASSVGGSGYTF. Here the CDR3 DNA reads TGCGCCAGCAGCGTGGGAGGAAGTGGCTACACCTTC.

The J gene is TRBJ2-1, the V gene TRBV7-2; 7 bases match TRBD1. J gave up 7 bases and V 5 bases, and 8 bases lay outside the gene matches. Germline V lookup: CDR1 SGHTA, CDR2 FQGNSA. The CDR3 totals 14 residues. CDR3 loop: CASSRPGRGNEQFF. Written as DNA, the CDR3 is TGTGCCAGCAGCCGACCCGGCAGGGGGAATGAGCAGTTCTTC. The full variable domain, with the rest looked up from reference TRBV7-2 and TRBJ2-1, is GAGVSQSPSNKVTEKGKDVELRCDPISGHTALYWYRQSLGQGLEFLIYFQGNSAPDKSGLPSDRFSAERTGGSVSTLTIQRTQQEDSAVYLCASSRPGRGNEQFFGPGTRLTVL.

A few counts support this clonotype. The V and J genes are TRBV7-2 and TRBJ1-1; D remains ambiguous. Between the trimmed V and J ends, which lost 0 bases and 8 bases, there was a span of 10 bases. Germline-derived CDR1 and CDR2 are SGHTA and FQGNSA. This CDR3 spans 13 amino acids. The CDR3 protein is CASSLARGNEAFF. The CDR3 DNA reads TGTGCCAGCAGCTTAGCGCGAGGAAACGAAGCTTTCTTT.

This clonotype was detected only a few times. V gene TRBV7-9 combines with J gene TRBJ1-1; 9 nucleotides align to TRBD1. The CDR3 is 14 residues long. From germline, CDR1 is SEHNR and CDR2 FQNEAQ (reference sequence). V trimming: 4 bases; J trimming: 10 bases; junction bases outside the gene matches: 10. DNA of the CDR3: TGTGCCAGCAGCTCCACCGGGACAGGGACATTAGCTTTCTTT. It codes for CASSSTGTGTLAFF.

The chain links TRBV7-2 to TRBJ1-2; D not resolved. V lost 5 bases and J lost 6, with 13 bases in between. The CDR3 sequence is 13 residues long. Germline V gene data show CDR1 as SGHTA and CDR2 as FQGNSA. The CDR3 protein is CASSRTGSDGYTF. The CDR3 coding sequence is TGTGCCAGCAGCCGGACGGGCTCTGATGGCTACACCTTC.

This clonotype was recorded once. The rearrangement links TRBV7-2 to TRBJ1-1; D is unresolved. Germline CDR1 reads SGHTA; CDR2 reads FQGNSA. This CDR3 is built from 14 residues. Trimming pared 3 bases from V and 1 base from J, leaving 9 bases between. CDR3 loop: CASSFGPSNTEAFF. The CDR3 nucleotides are TGTGCCAGCAGCTTCGGGCCCTCGAACACTGAAGCTTTCTTT.

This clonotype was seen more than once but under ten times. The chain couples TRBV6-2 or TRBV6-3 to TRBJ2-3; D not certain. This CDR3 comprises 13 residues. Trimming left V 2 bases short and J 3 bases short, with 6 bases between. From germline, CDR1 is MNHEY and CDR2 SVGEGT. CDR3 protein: CASSYMRTDTQYF. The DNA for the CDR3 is TGTGCCAGCAGTTACATGAGGACAGATACGCAGTATTTT.

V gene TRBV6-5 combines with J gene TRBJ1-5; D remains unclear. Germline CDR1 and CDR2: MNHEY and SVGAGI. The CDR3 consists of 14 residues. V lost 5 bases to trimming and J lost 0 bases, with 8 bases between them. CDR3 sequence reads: CASSAVLSNQPQHF. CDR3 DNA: TGTGCCAGCAGTGCCGTGCTTAGCAATCAGCCCCAGCATTTT.

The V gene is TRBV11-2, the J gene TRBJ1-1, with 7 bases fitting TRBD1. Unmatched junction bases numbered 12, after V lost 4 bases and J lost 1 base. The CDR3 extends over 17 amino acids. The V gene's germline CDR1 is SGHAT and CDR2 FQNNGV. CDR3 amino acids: CASSSRQGTRANTEAFF. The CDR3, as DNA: TGTGCCAGCAGCTCAAGACAGGGTACTCGCGCGAACACTGAAGCTTTCTTT.

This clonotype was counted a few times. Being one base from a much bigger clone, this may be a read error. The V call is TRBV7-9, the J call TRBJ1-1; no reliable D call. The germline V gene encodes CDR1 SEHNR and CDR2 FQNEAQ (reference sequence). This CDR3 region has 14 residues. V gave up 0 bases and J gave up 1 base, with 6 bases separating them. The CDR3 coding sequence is TGTGCCAGCAGCTTAGCGCGGGAGAACACTGAAGCTTTCTTT. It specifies CASSLARENTEAFF. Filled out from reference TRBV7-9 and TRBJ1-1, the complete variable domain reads DTGVSQNPRHKITKRGQNVTFRCDPISEHNRLYWYRQTLGQGPEFLTYFQNEAQLEKSRLLSDRFSAERPKGSFSTLEIQRTEQGDSAMYLCASSLARENTEAFFGQGTRLTVV.

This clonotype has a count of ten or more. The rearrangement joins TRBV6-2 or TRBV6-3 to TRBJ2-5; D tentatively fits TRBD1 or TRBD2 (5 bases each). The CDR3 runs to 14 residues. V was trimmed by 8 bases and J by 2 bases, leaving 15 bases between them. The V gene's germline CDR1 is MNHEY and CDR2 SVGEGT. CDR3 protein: CASVTGGGQETQYF. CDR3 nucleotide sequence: TGTGCCAGCGTCACCGGTGGGGGTCAAGAGACCCAGTACTTC.

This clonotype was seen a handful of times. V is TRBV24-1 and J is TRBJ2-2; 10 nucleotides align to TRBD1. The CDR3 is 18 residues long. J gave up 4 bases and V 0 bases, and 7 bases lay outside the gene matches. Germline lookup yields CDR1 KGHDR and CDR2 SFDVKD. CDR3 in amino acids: CATSDLPGRTGGTGELFF. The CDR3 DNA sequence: TGTGCCACCAGTGATTTGCCAGGACGGACAGGGGGCACCGGGGAGCTGTTTTTT.

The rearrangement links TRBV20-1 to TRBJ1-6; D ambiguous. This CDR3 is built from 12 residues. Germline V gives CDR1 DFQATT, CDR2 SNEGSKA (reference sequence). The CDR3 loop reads CSPSGHNSPLHF. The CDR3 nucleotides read TGCAGCCCCTCTGGCCATAATTCACCCCTCCACTTT.

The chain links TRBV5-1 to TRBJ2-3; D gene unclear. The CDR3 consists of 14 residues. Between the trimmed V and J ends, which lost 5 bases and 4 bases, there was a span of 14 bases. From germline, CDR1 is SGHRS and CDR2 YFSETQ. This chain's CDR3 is CASRSRSPPDTQYF. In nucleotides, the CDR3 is TGCGCCAGCAGGAGTCGTAGCCCCCCAGATACGCAGTATTTT. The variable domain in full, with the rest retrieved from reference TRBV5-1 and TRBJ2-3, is KAGVTQTPRYLIKTRGQQVTLSCSPISGHRSVSWYQQTPGQGLQFLFEYFSETQRNKGNFPGRFSGRQFSNSRSEMNVSTLELGDSALYLCASRSRSPPDTQYFGPGTRLTVL.

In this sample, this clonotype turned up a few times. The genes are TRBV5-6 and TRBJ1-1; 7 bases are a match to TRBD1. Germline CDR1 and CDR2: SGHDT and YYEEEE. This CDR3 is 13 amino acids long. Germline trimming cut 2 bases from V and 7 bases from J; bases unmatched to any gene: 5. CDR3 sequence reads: CASSFKGALEAFF. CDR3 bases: TGTGCCAGCAGCTTTAAGGGGGCCCTTGAAGCTTTCTTT.